The 2 T cell receptor beta chains below all came from one sample that was sequenced in a study of cytomegalovirus exposure and HLA in healthy donors. Vbeta (60) and Jbeta (13) primers were used in the PCR. TCRdb's table, derived via immunoSEQ multiplex PCR, lists solely in-frame clones and lacks some. The table has some 130,000 clones, 77% seen once. The sequenced sample was PBMCs. Receptor source: a male donor in good health and CMV-seropositive.

The V call is TRBV28, the J call TRBJ2-1; D gene uncertain. CDR1 is MDHEN and CDR2 is SYDVKM in the germline V gene. The V and J ends lost 3 bases and 5 bases respectively, with 14 bases between them. CDR3 length equals 15 residues. This CDR3 reads CASSFSPPGNNEQFF. CDR3 coding DNA: TGTGCCAGCAGTTTCTCGCCCCCAGGAAACAATGAGCAGTTCTTC.

This chain uses TRBV2 with TRBJ1-1; no firm D call. V was pared by 0 bases and J by 9 bases, with 5 bases between. Germline V gene data show CDR1 as SNHLY and CDR2 as FYNNEI. The CDR3 loop spans 11 amino acids. The CDR3 protein is CASSEARQAFF. The CDR3 region has the DNA TGTGCCAGCAGTGAAGCGCGTCAAGCTTTCTTT. The complete variable domain, with remaining parts taken from reference TRBV2 and TRBJ1-1, reads EPEVTQTPSHQVTQMGQEVILRCVPISNHLYFYWYRQILGQKVEFLVSFYNNEISEKSEIFDDQFSVERPDGSNFTLKIRSTKLEDSAMYFCASSEARQAFFGQGTRLTVV.